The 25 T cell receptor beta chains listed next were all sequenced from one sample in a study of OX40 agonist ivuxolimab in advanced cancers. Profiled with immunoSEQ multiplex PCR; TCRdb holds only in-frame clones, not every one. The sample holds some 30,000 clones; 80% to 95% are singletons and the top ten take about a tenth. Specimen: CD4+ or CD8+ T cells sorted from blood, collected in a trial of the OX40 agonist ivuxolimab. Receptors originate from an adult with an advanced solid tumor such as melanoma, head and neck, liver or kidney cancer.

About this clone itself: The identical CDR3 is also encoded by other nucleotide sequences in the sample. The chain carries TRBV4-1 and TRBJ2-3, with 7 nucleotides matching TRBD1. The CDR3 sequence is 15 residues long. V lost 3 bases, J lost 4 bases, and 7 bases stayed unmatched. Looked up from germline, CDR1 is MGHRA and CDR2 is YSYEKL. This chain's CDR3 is CASSQTWDRSDTQYF. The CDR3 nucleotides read TGCGCCAGCAGCCAGACCTGGGACAGATCAGATACGCAGTATTTT.

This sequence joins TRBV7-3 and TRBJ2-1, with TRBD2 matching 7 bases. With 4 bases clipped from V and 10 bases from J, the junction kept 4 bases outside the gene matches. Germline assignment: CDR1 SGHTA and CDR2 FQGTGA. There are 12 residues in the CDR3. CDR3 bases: TGTGCCAGCAGCTCGGGACTAACGGAGCAGTTCTTC. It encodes CASSSGLTEQFF. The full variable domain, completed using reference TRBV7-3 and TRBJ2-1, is GAGVSQTPSNKVTEKGKYVELRCDPISGHTALYWYRQSLGQGPEFLIYFQGTGAADDSGLPNDRFFAVRPEGSVSTLKIQRTERGDSAVYLCASSSGLTEQFFGPGTRLTVL.

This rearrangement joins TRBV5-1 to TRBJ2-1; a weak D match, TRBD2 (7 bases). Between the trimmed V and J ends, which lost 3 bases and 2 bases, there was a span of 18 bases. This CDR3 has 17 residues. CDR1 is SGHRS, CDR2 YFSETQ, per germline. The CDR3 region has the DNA TGCGCCAGCAGCTCCCCGGTGGGGGGGCCACCCTACAATGAGCAGTTCTTC. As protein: CASSSPVGGPPYNEQFF.

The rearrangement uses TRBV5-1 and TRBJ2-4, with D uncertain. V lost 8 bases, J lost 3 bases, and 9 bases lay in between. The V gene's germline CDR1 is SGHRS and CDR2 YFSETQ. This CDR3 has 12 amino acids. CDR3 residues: CARDSGKNIQYF. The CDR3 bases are TGCGCCAGAGACTCCGGCAAAAACATTCAGTACTTC.

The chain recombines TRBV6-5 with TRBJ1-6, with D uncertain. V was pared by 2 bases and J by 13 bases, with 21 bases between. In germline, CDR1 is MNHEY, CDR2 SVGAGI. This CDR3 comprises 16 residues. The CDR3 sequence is CASSYTPVSPAIPLHF. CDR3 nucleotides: TGTGCCAGCAGTTACACCCCGGTGAGCCCAGCTATTCCCCTCCACTTT.

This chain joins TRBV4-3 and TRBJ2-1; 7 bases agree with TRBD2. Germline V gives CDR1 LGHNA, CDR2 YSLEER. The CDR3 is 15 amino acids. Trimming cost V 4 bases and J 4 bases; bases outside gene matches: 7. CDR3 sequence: CASSPGASGYNEQFF. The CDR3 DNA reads TGCGCCAGCAGCCCCGGGGCTAGCGGATACAATGAGCAGTTCTTC.

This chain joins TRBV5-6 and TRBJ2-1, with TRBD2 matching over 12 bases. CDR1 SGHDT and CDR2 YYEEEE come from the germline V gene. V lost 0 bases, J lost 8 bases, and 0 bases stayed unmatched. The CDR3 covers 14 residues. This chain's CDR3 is CASSLGLAGDEQFF. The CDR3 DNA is TGTGCCAGCAGCTTGGGACTAGCGGGGGATGAGCAGTTCTTC.

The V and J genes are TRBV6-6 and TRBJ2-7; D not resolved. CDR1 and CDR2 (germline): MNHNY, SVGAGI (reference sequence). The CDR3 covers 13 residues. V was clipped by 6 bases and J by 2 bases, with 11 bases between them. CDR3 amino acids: CASSPAPAYEQYF. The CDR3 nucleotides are TGTGCCAGCAGCCCCGCACCCGCCTACGAGCAGTACTTC.

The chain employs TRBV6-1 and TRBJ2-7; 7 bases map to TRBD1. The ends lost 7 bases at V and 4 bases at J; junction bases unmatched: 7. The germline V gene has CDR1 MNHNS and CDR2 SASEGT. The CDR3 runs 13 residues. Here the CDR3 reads CASIPGQTYEQYF. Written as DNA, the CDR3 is TGTGCCAGCATCCCGGGACAGACATACGAGCAGTACTTC.

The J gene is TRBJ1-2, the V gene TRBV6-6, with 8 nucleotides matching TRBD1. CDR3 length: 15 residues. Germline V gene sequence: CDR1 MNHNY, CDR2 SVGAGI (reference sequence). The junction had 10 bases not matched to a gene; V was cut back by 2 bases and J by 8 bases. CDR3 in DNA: TGTGCCAGCAGTTACGGGCAGGGGGCCGGGAAAGGCTACACCTTC. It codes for CASSYGQGAGKGYTF.

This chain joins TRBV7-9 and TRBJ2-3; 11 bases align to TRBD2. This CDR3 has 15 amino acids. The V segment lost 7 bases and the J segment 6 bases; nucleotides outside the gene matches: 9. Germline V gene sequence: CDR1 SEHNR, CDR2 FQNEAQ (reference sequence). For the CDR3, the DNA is TGTGCCAGCACGGGACTAGCGGAGGGTACGGATACGCAGTATTTT. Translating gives CASTGLAEGTDTQYF. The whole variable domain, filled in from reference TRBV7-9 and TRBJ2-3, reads DTGVSQNPRHKITKRGQNVTFRCDPISEHNRLYWYRQTLGQGPEFLTYFQNEAQLEKSRLLSDRFSAERPKGSFSTLEIQRTEQGDSAMYLCASTGLAEGTDTQYFGPGTRLTVL.

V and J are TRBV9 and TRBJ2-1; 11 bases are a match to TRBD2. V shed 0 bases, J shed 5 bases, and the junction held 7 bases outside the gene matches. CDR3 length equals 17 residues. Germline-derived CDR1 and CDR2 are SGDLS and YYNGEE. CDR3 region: CASSVGLAGGRNNEQFF. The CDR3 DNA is TGTGCCAGCAGCGTAGGGCTAGCGGGAGGACGGAACAATGAGCAGTTCTTC.

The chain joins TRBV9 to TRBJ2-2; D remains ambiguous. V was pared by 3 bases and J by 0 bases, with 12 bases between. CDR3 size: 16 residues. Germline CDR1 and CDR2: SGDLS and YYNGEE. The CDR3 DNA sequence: TGTGCCAGCAGCGGAATCAAGACCGCGAACACCGGGGAGCTGTTTTTT. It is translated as CASSGIKTANTGELFF.

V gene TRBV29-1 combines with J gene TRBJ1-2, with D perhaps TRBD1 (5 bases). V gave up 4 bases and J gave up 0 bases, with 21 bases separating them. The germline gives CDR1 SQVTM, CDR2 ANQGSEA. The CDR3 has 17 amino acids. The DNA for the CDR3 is TGCAGCGTTGGGGGGTGGGGATTAGGGATCTCTAACTATGGCTACACCTTC. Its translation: CSVGGWGLGISNYGYTF.

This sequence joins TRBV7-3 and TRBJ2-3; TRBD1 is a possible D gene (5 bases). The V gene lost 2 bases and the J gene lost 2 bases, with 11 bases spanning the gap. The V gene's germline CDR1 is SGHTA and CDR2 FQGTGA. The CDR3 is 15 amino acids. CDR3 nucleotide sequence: TGTGCCAGCAGCTTAGTTGACAGCCTCACAGATACGCAGTATTTT. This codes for CASSLVDSLTDTQYF.

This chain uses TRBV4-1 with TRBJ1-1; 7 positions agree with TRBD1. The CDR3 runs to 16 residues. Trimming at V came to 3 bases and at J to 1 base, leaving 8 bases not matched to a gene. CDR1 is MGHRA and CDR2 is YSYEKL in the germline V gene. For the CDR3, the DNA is TGCGCCAGCAGCCACCTTACAGGGGTCGGGAACACTGAAGCTTTCTTT. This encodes CASSHLTGVGNTEAFF.

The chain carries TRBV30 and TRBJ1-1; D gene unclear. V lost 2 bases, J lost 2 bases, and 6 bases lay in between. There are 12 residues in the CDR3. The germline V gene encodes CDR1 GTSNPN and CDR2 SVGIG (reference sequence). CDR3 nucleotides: TGTGCCTGGAGTTTATCAAACACTGAAGCTTTCTTT. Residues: CAWSLSNTEAFF.

This CDR3 reads CASSFGTGGNEQYF. The CDR3 bases are TGTGCCAGCAGTTTTGGGACAGGGGGCAACGAGCAGTACTTC. V gene TRBV9 combines with J gene TRBJ2-7, with TRBD1 matching 12 bases. CDR1 and CDR2 from the germline V gene are SGDLS and YYNGEE. Trimming removed 5 bases from V and 5 bases from J; junction bases left unmatched: 5. The CDR3 loop spans 14 amino acids.

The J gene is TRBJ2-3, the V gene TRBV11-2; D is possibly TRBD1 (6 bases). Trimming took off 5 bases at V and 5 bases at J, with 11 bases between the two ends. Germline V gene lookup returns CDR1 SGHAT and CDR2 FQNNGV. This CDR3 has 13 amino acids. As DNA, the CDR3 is TGTGCCAGCAGCACCCCAGGGGAAGATACGCAGTATTTT. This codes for CASSTPGEDTQYF.

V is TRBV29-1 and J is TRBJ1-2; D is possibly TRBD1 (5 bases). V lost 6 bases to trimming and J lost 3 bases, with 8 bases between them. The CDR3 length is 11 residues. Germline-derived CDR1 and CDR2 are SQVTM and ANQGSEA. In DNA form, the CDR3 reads TGCAGCGTGGACAAGGACTATGGCTACACCTTC. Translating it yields CSVDKDYGYTF.

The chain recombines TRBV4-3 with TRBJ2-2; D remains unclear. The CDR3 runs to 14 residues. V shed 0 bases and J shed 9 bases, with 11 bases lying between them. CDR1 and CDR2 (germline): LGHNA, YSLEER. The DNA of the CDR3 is TGCGCCAGCAGCCAAGACAGCCTTGGCCGGGAGCTGTTTTTT. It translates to CASSQDSLGRELFF.

In DNA, the CDR3 is TGTGCCAGCAGCGGGGCAGGCGGGGGGGTTGGGAATGAGCAGTTCTTC. Its protein product is CASSGAGGGVGNEQFF. V gene TRBV4-2 combines with J gene TRBJ2-1; TRBD2 matches at 9 bases. CDR1 and CDR2 (germline): LGHNA, YNFKEQ. The CDR3 runs 16 residues. V trimming: 5 bases; J trimming: 7 bases; junction bases outside the gene matches: 12.

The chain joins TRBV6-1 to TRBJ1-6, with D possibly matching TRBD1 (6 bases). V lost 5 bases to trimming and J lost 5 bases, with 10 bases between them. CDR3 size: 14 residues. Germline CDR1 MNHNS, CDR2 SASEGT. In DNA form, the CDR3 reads TGTGCCAGCAGTACCGGGACAAATAATTCACCCCTCCACTTT. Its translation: CASSTGTNNSPLHF.

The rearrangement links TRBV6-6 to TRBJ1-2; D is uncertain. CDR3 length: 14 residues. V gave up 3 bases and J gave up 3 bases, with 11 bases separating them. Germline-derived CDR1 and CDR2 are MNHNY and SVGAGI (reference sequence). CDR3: CASSYRGSHYGYTF. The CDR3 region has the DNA TGTGCCAGCAGTTATCGTGGATCCCACTATGGCTACACCTTC.

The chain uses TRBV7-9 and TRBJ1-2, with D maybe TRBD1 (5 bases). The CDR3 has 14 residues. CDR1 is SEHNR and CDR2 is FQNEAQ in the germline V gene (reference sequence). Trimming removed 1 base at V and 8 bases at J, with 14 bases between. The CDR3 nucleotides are TGTGCCAGCAGCTTAGGTCCAGGGCTCCAGGGCTACACCTTC. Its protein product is CASSLGPGLQGYTF.